Here is one T cell receptor beta chain with its context. No antigen is known for it. No qualities accompany the bases; no much larger clone lies one base away. TCR beta repertoires were profiled from peripheral blood of about a dozen young patients with multiple sclerosis to demonstrate the VDJtools post-analysis software. The multiple sclerosis patients were children and adolescents ranging in age from about 6 to 17 years. The data were taken from a study of post-analysis software for immune sequencing data (dated by TCRdb to the mid-2010s). Describing the broader study: The recorded disease courses included relapsing-remitting, secondary progressive and progressive-relapsing multiple sclerosis, and some patients had no subtype annotation. The patient repertoires were set against around eleven previously published healthy control repertoires from donors whose ages ranged from about 6 to 27 years. A subset of samples was prepared in parallel using single-end sample barcoding, then pooled and co-amplified after Illumina adapter ligation. Findings and caveats that apply to the study as a whole: Direct clustering with F measure showed strong co-clustering of samples prepared in the same batch, prompting a batch-effect correction. Compared with controls, multiple sclerosis patients had significantly lower normalized Chao1 diversity, a finding suggesting substantial peripheral T-cell clonal expansion. The multiple sclerosis patient group was slightly younger than the control group.

The receptor library was made with PCR. TCRdb records Illumina HiSeq 2500 as the sequencer. To reduce PCR and sequencing biases, unique molecular identifiers were built into the TCR beta cDNA libraries. Roughly 0.5 million cDNA molecules were obtained per 1 to 10 million input T cells, so each molecule approximated one T cell. The patient libraries were prepared and sequenced with the same protocol used for the earlier healthy control dataset. Within a given batch, samples were prepared together, multiplexed and sequenced on the same HiSeq lane. Under the source paper's analysis protocol: Raw barcoded reads were processed with MIGEC, discarding single-read molecular identifier groups before consensus assembly and CDR3 extraction. VDJtools was used for post-analysis of the clonotype tables, with diversity normalized by down-sampling every dataset to the smallest sample size. In repertoire overlap clustering, CDR3 amino acid sequences, but not nucleotide sequences, were matched to correct batch-related cross-sample contamination. TCRdb cleaned the public reads at Q25 with fastp, built clones with MiXCR and kept in-frame beta chains. Each CDR3 protein gets just one entry, which takes the most common genes and DNA from the rows behind it. For this entry, the V and J calls and clone size follow TCRdb and not the study's own pipeline. Present in this sample are 400,000 to 500,000 distinct CDR3 sequences, about 39% of which were seen just once. About 8% of the sample is in the top ten clones.

The sample consisted of blood. The sequence derives from a girl aged 2-15 years with multiple sclerosis.

The nucleotide sequence reads TGCGCCAGCAGCTTGGGACAGAGTACCCCTGAGCAGTACTTC. This gives the protein CASSLGQSTPEQYF. The chain is made from TRBV5-1 and TRBJ2-7; a weak D assignment points to TRBD1 (5 bases agree). At the junction V is shortened by 0 bases and J by 7 bases, with 14 bases in between. The germline V gene provides CDR1 SGHRS and CDR2 YFSETQ. From cysteine to phenylalanine, the CDR3 is 14 amino acids long. The kept DNA is CDR3 alone, 42 bases in frame from the first base.